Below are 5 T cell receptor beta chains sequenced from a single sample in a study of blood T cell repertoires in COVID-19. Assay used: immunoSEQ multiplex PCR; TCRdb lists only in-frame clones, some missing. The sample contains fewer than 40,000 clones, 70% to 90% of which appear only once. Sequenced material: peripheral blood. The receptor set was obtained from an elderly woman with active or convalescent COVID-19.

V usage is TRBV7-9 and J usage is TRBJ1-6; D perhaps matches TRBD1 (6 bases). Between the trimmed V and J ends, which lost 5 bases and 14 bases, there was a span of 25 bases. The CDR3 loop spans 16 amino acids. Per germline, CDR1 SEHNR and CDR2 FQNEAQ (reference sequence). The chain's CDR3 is CASSKTTGHSYGTLHF. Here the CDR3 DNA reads TGTGCCAGCAGCAAGACAACAGGGCACTCTTATGGAACCCTCCACTTT.

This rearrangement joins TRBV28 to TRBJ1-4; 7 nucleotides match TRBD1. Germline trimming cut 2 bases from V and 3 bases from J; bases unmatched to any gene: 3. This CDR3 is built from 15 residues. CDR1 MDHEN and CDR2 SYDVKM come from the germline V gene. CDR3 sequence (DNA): TGTGCCAGCAGTTTAGACAGGGCCTCTAATGAAAAACTGTTTTTT. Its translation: CASSLDRASNEKLFF.

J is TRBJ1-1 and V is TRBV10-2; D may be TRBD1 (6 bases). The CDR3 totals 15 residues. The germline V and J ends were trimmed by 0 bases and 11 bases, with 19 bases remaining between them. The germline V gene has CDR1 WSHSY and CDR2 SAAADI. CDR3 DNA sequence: TGCGCCAGCAGTGAGTCGGGGACAATTAAAAGGTCGGCTTTCTTT. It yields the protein CASSESGTIKRSAFF.

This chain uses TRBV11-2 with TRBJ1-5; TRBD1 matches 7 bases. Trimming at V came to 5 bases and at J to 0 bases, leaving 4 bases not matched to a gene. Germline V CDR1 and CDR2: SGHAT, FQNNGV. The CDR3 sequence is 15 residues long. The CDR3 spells CASSPQGNSNQPQHF. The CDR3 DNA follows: TGTGCCAGCAGCCCACAGGGGAATAGCAATCAGCCCCAGCATTTT.

The CDR3 bases are TGCAGCGTTGGGGCTAACCCGAACACCGGGGAGCTGTTTTTT. It specifies CSVGANPNTGELFF. The chain recombines TRBV29-1 with TRBJ2-2; no firm D call. Between the trimmed V and J ends, which lost 4 bases and 0 bases, there was a span of 9 bases. The CDR3 has 14 residues. CDR1 and CDR2 from the germline V gene are SQVTM and ANQGSEA.